A selection of T cell receptor beta chains follows, all from one sample in a study of T cells in Graves' hyperthyroidism and ophthalmopathy. TCRdb called the multiplex PCR reads again in MiXCR, with one record for every CDR3 protein. The sample yields approximately 700,000 distinct CDR3 sequences, roughly 46% seen once. Sequencing was done on a sample of peripheral blood or thyroid tissue (not recorded which). These receptors were taken from an adult man with Graves' disease, either hyperthyroidism or ophthalmopathy (not recorded which). Both conserved end residues are part of each CDR3. D genes are given only for firm matches. Size tells how often a clone was seen (once, few, many) or the class of an expanded clone, and some rows leave it out.

d_call j_call clone_size v_call cdr3_aa cdr3_nt
. TRBJ1-2 many TRBV10-2 CASSESKVGAGRNGYTF TGCGCCAGCAGTGAGTCGAAGGTCGGGGCGGGGAGGAATGGCTACACCTTC
TRBD1 TRBJ1-4 few TRBV7-2 CASSSTPGQDPTNEKLFF TGTGCCAGCAGCTCCACCCCGGGACAGGACCCAACTAATGAAAAACTGTTTTTT
. TRBJ2-7 . TRBV15 CATSQDPVQTYEQYF TGTGCCACCAGCCAAGACCCGGTACAGACCTACGAGCAGTACTTC
. TRBJ1-2 . TRBV7-2 CASSPFVVGSGYTF TGTGCCAGCAGCCCGTTCGTTGTGGGGTCTGGCTACACCTTC
TRBD1 TRBJ1-5 . TRBV2 CATRQGGQGQPQHF TGTGCCACGCGACAAGGGGGACAGGGTCAGCCCCAGCATTTT
. TRBJ1-2 . TRBV4-1 CASSQGNLRLGYTF TGCGCCAGCAGCCAAGGAAACCTCCGACTCGGCTACACCTTC
. TRBJ2-2 . TRBV24-1 CASSYPNGELFF TGTGCCAGCAGTTACCCGAACGGGGAGCTGTTTTTT
TRBD2 TRBJ2-7 . TRBV19 CASKSSGRTGEQYF TGTGCCAGTAAGTCTAGCGGGAGGACCGGGGAGCAGTACTTC
. TRBJ1-4 many TRBV12-3/TRBV12-4 CASSFGTVPATNEKLFF TGTGCCAGCAGTTTTGGGACGGTCCCCGCAACTAATGAAAAACTGTTTTTT
. TRBJ2-6 . TRBV9 CASSRGGGNVLTF TGTGCCAGCAGTCGGGGTGGGGGCAACGTCCTGACTTTC
TRBD1 TRBJ1-1 . TRBV5-1 CASSLEGQGPTEAFF TGCGCCAGCAGCTTGGAGGGACAGGGGCCGACTGAAGCTTTCTTT
. TRBJ2-3 once TRBV24-1 CATSDLDCRTDTQYF TGTGCCACCAGTGATTTAGATTGTAGGACAGATACGCAGTATTTT
TRBD1 TRBJ1-2 . TRBV7-3 CASSVRDSPIGGYTF TGTGCCAGCAGCGTTAGGGACAGCCCCATCGGAGGCTACACCTTC